Listed below are T cell receptor beta chains from one sample, sequenced in a study of PD-1 blockade in classical Hodgkin lymphoma. Sequencing used immunoSEQ multiplex PCR; TCRdb keeps in-frame clones, though not all of them. The sample includes about 150,000 clones, less than 80% of them seen just once. The starting material was peripheral blood mononuclear cells (PBMCs), obtained before the second cycle of nivolumab. The receptors shown here come from a human donor with classical Hodgkin lymphoma. Both conserved end residues are part of each CDR3. The D gene is left open where the match is weak. Rows give clone size only sometimes, using once, few, many, or a class for an expanded clone.

TRBJ2-7 - TRBV5-1 - CASSWGDEQYF TGCGCCAGCAGCTGGGGGGACGAGCAGTACTTC
TRBJ2-1 - TRBV27 - CASSFGTGLGIPEQFF TGTGCCAGCAGTTTCGGAACGGGCCTGGGCATTCCTGAGCAGTTCTTC
TRBJ2-1 - TRBV4-2 - CASSQDVGRTYNEQFF TGTGCCAGCAGCCAAGATGTGGGGAGGACCTACAATGAGCAGTTCTTC
TRBJ2-6 few TRBV10-3 TRBD1 CAITGTDRDLSGANVLTF TGTGCCATCACGGGAACCGACAGGGATTTGTCTGGGGCCAACGTCCTGACTTTC
TRBJ2-3 large TRBV9 - CASSVARSTVTDTQYF TGTGCCAGCAGCGTAGCCCGGTCAACCGTAACAGATACGCAGTATTTT
TRBJ2-7 many TRBV9 TRBD2 CARTIGTSGNTNSSYEQYF TGTGCCAGGACTATAGGGACTAGCGGAAATACCAACAGCTCCTACGAGCAGTACTTC
TRBJ2-5 - TRBV19 - CASRDAGSQQETQYF TGTGCCAGTAGAGACGCGGGCAGCCAACAAGAGACCCAGTACTTC
TRBJ1-4 - TRBV6-1 - CASSEWEHPEKLFF TGTGCCAGCAGTGAATGGGAACACCCTGAAAAACTGTTTTTT
TRBJ2-5 - TRBV6-5 TRBD2 CASSRASGGAGEQYF TGTGCCAGCAGTAGAGCTAGCGGGGGGGCAGGGGAGCAGTACTTC
TRBJ2-1 - TRBV27 - CASTVGFPYNEQFF TGTGCCAGCACCGTGGGGTTCCCCTACAATGAGCAGTTCTTC
TRBJ2-5 - TRBV28 - CASSPQGIGKETQYF TGTGCCAGCAGTCCTCAGGGTATAGGAAAAGAGACCCAGTACTTC
TRBJ2-1 - TRBV5-1 - CASTRGEIYNEQFF TGCGCCAGCACCAGGGGCGAGATCTACAATGAGCAGTTCTTC
TRBJ2-1 - TRBV9 TRBD2 CASSVFTETSGFYNEQFF TGTGCCAGCAGCGTTTTTACCGAGACTAGCGGATTTTACAATGAGCAGTTCTTC
TRBJ2-5 - TRBV11-3 - CASSLGPLETQYF TGTGCCAGCAGCTTAGGGCCACTAGAGACCCAGTACTTC
TRBJ2-3 - TRBV30 - CAWSEGFSTDTQYF TGTGCCTGGAGTGAGGGGTTTAGCACAGATACGCAGTATTTT
TRBJ1-5 - TRBV6-5 - CASSIGGVSNQPQHF TGTGCCAGCAGTATCGGTGGGGTAAGCAATCAGCCCCAGCATTTT
TRBJ2-5 - TRBV5-1 TRBD1 CASSSGQGSQETQYF TGCGCCAGCAGCTCCGGACAGGGGAGCCAAGAGACCCAGTACTTC
TRBJ2-2 - TRBV7-9 TRBD2 CASSYGLAITGELFF TGTGCCAGCAGCTATGGACTAGCAATAACCGGGGAGCTGTTTTTT
TRBJ2-7 - TRBV6-6 TRBD1 CATRPGQFEQYF TGTGCCACCCGGCCGGGACAGTTCGAGCAGTACTTC
TRBJ1-5 - TRBV10-3 TRBD1 CAISESQGVQPQHF TGTGCCATCAGTGAGTCTCAGGGGGTTCAGCCCCAGCATTTT
TRBJ2-5 few TRBV6-5 - CAPGPWETQYF TGTGCCCCGGGACCGTGGGAGACCCAGTACTTC
TRBJ2-5 - TRBV9 - CASSVDSSETQYF TGTGCCAGCAGCGTAGACTCTTCGGAGACCCAGTACTTC
TRBJ2-5 - TRBV2 - CASGGGLGETQYF TGTGCCAGCGGAGGGGGACTGGGAGAGACCCAGTACTTC
TRBJ2-3 - TRBV28 TRBD2 CASSFVIGRTDTQYF TGTGCCAGCAGTTTTGTTATCGGGAGGACAGATACGCAGTATTTT
TRBJ1-2 - TRBV18 - CASAEEVGRGYTF TGTGCCAGCGCCGAGGAAGTCGGGCGTGGCTACACCTTC
TRBJ1-5 once TRBV6-4 TRBD1 CASSYPNRGGSNQPQHF TGTGCCAGCAGTTACCCGAACAGGGGTGGGAGCAATCAGCCCCAGCATTTT
TRBJ2-3 - TRBV7-3 - CASSLSVDTDTQYF TGTGCCAGCAGCTTAAGCGTGGACACAGATACGCAGTATTTT
TRBJ1-5 - TRBV18 - CASSPSVMGDSNQPQHF TGTGCCAGCTCACCTAGCGTGATGGGGGATAGCAATCAGCCCCAGCATTTT
TRBJ1-1 - TRBV10-3 TRBD1 CAISGQGNTEAFF TGTGCCATCAGCGGACAGGGAAACACTGAAGCTTTCTTT
TRBJ2-7 - TRBV6-1 - CASSDIRVEQYF TGTGCCAGCAGTGATATAAGGGTCGAGCAGTACTTC
TRBJ1-4 - TRBV5-1 TRBD1 CASSLGQVANEKLFF TGCGCCAGCAGCCTTGGACAGGTGGCTAATGAAAAACTGTTTTTT
TRBJ2-7 once TRBV5-6 TRBD1 CASSPPTGTYEQYF TGTGCCAGCAGCCCCCCGACAGGGACCTACGAGCAGTACTTC
TRBJ2-3 few TRBV25-1 - CASSWTFLRTDTQYF TGTGCCAGCAGCTGGACATTTTTACGCACAGATACGCAGTATTTT
TRBJ2-7 - TRBV5-4 - CASSLTIVAGAYEQYF TGTGCCAGCAGCTTGACGATCGTTGCAGGGGCCTACGAGCAGTACTTC
TRBJ2-2 - TRBV7-3 - CASSLTRTIHTGELFF TGTGCCAGCAGCTTAACCCGGACAATTCACACCGGGGAGCTGTTTTTT
TRBJ2-2 - TRBV5-8 - CASRLAGVPGELFF TGTGCCAGCAGGTTGGCAGGGGTTCCCGGGGAGCTGTTTTTT
TRBJ1-2 - TRBV21-1 - CASSSRQGDGYTF TGTGCCAGCAGCTCCCGACAGGGGGATGGCTACACCTTC
TRBJ1-5 - TRBV28 - CASSLDPRSQPQHF TGTGCCAGCAGTTTGGATCCGCGAAGTCAGCCCCAGCATTTT
TRBJ2-7 few TRBV29-1 TRBD1 CSVHRGQGPEQYF TGCAGCGTCCACCGGGGACAGGGACCTGAGCAGTACTTC
TRBJ2-1 - TRBV7-6 - CASSLPERATEQFF TGTGCCAGCAGCTTACCAGAGCGGGCCACCGAGCAGTTCTTC
TRBJ2-2 - TRBV6-5 - CASREGGGTGELFF TGTGCCAGTAGAGAAGGGGGGGGCACCGGGGAGCTGTTTTTT
TRBJ1-5 - TRBV7-9 TRBD1 CASSQGGRAQPQHF TGTGCCAGCAGCCAGGGGGGAAGGGCCCAGCCCCAGCATTTT
TRBJ1-2 - TRBV16 - CASSQSGPYGYTF TGTGCCAGCAGCCAGTCAGGCCCCTATGGCTACACCTTC
TRBJ2-1 once TRBV4-2 TRBD2 CASSHFRLAGGFDEQFF TGTGCCAGCAGCCACTTCCGACTAGCGGGGGGGTTTGATGAGCAGTTCTTC
TRBJ2-7 - TRBV5-4 TRBD2 CASSTTSGRNEQYF TGTGCCAGCAGCACGACTAGCGGGAGAAACGAGCAGTACTTC
TRBJ1-4 - TRBV18 TRBD1 CASSPLDRAQLFF TGTGCCAGCTCACCGCTCGACAGGGCACAACTGTTTTTT
TRBJ2-6 - TRBV7-9 - CASSPPTGILSGANVLTF TGTGCCAGCAGCCCCCCGACCGGGATTCTCTCTGGGGCCAACGTCCTGACTTTC
TRBJ1-5 - TRBV6-5 TRBD1 CASSDRASNQPQHF TGTGCCAGCAGTGACAGGGCGAGCAATCAGCCCCAGCATTTT
TRBJ2-3 - TRBV28 TRBD1 CASSRDRGTDTQYF TGTGCCAGCAGTCGGGACAGGGGTACAGATACGCAGTATTTT
TRBJ1-2 once TRBV11-1 - CASSSRENTGPDGYTF TGTGCCAGCAGCTCACGCGAAAACACAGGGCCTGATGGCTACACCTTC
TRBJ1-4 - TRBV28 - CASSRPYHTEKLFF TGTGCCAGCAGCCGACCATATCATACTGAAAAACTGTTTTTT
TRBJ2-7 - TRBV28 - CASSLPDGDLYEQYF TGTGCCAGCAGTCTACCGGACGGGGACCTCTACGAGCAGTACTTC
TRBJ2-7 - TRBV27 - CASSLSLGNEQYF TGTGCCAGCAGTTTATCACTAGGGAACGAGCAGTACTTC
TRBJ1-3 - TRBV5-4 - CASSSSSEGTGNTIYF TGTGCCAGCAGCTCCTCCTCGGAGGGGACTGGAAACACCATATATTTT
TRBJ1-1 - TRBV10-3 TRBD1 CAISEEGASTEAFF TGTGCCATCAGTGAAGAGGGGGCGAGCACTGAAGCTTTCTTT
TRBJ1-2 - TRBV7-3 - CASSPQPGEGFYGYTF TGTGCCAGCAGCCCCCAACCGGGGGAAGGATTCTATGGCTACACCTTC
TRBJ2-5 - TRBV7-6 - CASSLVWRGHQETQYF TGTGCCAGCAGCTTAGTTTGGCGGGGACACCAAGAGACCCAGTACTTC
TRBJ1-2 - TRBV15 - CATSRAGAGYTF TGTGCCACCAGCAGAGCAGGGGCTGGCTACACCTTC
TRBJ1-6 - TRBV19 TRBD1 CATRTGGGSSPLHF TGTGCCACCCGGACAGGGGGCGGGAGTTCACCCCTCCACTTT
TRBJ1-2 - TRBV28 - CATAGGGYTF TGTGCCACCGCTGGAGGTGGCTACACCTTC